This TCR beta chain was recorded in a study of cytomegalovirus exposure and HLA in healthy donors. Study conclusions and caveats: Highly shared sequence variants in one cluster were likely a sequencing artifact.

The V gene's germline CDR1 is SGHAT and CDR2 FQDESV (reference sequence). There are 15 residues in the CDR3. Unmatched junction bases numbered 18, after V lost 6 bases and J lost 13 bases. 60 Vbeta and 13 Jbeta primers were used in PCR. Data came from immunoSEQ multiplex PCR; TCRdb stores just in-frame clones and leaves some out. The profile shows some 170,000 clones, 80% to 90% of them singletons. As for this clone: Its antigen is unidentified.

The TCR was taken from a woman aged 18-29 years in good health and CMV-seropositive. The J gene is TRBJ2-1, the V gene TRBV11-1, with 7 bases fitting TRBD1. Sequenced material: PBMCs. The CDR3 protein is CASSQGGWDSGPQFF. CDR3 DNA sequence: TGTGCCAGCAGTCAAGGCGGTTGGGACAGTGGGCCTCAGTTCTTC. The full variable domain, in which reference TRBV11-1 and TRBJ2-1 provide the parts outside the CDR3, is EAEVAQSPRYKITEKSQAVAFWCDPISGHATLYWYRQILGQGPELLVQFQDESVVDDSQLPKDRFSAERLKGVDSTLKIQPAELGDSAMYLCASSQGGWDSGPQFFGPGTRLTVL.